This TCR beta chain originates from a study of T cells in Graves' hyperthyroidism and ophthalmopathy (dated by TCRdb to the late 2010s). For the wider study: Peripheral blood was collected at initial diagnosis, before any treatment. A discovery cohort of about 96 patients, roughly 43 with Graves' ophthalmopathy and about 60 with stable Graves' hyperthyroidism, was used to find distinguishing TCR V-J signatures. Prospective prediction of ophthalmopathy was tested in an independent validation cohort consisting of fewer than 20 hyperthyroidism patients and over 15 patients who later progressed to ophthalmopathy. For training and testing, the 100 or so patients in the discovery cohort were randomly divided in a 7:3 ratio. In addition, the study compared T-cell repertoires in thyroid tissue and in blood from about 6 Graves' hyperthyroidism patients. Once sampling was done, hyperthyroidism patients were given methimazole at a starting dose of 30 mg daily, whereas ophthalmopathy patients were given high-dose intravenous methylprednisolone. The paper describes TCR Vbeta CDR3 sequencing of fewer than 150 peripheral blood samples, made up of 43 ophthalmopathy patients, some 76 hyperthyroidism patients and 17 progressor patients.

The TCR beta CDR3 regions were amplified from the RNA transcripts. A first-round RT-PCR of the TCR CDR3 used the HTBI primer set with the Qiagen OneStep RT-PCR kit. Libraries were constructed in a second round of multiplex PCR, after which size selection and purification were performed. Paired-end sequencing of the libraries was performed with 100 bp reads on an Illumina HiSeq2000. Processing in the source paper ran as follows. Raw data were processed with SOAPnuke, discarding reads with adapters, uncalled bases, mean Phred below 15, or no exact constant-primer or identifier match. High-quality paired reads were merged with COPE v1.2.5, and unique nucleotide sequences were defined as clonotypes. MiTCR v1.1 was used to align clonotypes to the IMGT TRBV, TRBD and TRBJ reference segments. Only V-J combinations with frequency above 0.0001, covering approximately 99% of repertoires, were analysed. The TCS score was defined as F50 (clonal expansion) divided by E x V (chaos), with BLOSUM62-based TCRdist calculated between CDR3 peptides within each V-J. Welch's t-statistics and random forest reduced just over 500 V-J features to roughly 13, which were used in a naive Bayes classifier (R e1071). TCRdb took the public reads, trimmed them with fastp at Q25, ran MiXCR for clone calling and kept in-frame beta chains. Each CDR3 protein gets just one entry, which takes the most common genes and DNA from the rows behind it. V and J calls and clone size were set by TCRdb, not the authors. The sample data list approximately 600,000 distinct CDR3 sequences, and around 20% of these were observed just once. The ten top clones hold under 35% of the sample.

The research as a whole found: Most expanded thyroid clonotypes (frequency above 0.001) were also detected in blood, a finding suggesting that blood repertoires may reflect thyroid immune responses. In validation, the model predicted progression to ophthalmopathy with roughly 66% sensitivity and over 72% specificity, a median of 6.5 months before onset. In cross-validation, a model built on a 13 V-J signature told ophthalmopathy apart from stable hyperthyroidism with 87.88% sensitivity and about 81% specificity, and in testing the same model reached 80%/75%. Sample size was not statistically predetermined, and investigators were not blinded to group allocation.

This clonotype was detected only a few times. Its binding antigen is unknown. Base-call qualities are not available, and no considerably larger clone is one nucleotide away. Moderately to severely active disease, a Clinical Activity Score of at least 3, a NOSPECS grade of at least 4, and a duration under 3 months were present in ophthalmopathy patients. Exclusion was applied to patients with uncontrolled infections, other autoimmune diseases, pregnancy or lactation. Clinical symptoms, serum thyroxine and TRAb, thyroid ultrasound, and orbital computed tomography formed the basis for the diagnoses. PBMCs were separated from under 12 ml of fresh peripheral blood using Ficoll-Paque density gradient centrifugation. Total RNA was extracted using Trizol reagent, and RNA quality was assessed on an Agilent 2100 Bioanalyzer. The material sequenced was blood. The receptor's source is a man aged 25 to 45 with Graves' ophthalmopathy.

The sequenced DNA: TGTGCCAGCAGCCGCAGGACCTCGCGTATTGCAGATACGCAGTATTTT. Translated, it reads CASSRRTSRIADTQYF. The chain links TRBV6-1 with TRBJ2-3; no D segment can be confidently identified. The CDR3 holds 16 amino acids from the cysteine to the phenylalanine. The retained sequence is limited to the CDR3, 48 bases, with the frame set at the first base. CDR1 MNHNS and CDR2 SASEGT are derived from the germline V gene. V gives up 6 bases and J gives up 4 bases, and the segment between their germline ends measures 20 bases.